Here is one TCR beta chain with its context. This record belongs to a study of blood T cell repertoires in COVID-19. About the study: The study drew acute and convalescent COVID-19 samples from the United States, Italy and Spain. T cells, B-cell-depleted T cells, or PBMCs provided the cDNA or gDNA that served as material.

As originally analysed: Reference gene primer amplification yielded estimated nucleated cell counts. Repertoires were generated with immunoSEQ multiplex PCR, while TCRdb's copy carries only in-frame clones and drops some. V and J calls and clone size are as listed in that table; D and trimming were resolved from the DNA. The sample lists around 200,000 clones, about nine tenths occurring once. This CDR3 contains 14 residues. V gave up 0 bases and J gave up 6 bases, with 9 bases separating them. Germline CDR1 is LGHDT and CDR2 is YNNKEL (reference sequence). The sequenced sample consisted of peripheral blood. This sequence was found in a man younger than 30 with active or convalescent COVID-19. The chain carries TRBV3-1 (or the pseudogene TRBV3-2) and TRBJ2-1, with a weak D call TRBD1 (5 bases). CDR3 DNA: TGTGCCAGCAGCCAAGACCCAGGGTCCAATGAGCAGTTCTTC. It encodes CASSQDPGSNEQFF.